This T cell receptor (beta chain) was sequenced in a study of response to subunit inactivated influenza vaccine. TCRdb itself ran the RT-PCR reads through MiXCR, one entry per CDR3 protein. The repertoire holds approximately 700,000 distinct CDR3 sequences, with 11% to 15% as singletons. This CDR3 region has 16 residues. Trimming removed 1 base at V and 1 base at J, with 14 bases between. Germline V gives CDR1 LGHDT, CDR2 YNNKEL (reference sequence). This clonotype was picked up many times. The clonotype was recovered from a man in his forties or fifties who received an inactivated influenza vaccine. Specimen: PBMCs from blood, collected 14 to 15 days before vaccination. This chain joins TRBV3-1 and TRBJ2-7; the D gene could be TRBD1 or TRBD2 (5 bases each). In DNA form, the CDR3 reads TGTGCCAGCAGCCAAGGGACGGGGCCCCTTTCCTACGAGCAGTACTTC. Translated, it gives CASSQGTGPLSYEQYF.